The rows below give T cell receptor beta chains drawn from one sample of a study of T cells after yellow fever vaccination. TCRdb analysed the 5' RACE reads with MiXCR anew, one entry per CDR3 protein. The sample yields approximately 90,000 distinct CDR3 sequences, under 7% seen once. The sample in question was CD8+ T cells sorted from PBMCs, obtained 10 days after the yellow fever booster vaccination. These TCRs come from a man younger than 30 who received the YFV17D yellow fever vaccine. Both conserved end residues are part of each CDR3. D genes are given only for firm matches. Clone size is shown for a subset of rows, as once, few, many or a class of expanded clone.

CASSLITGGTVTIPGELFF TGTGCCAGCAGTTTAATCACGGGGGGGACAGTGACGATCCCCGGGGAGCTGTTTTTT TRBV27 - - TRBJ2-2
CASSFAGNEQFF TGTGCCAGCAGCTTCGCTGGGAATGAGCAGTTCTTC TRBV5-4 - - TRBJ2-1
CASSTGPRLFF TGTGCCAGCAGTACGGGGCCTAGGCTGTTCTTC TRBV6-2/TRBV6-3 many - TRBJ2-1
CASRLAGGRPDTQYF TGTGCCAGCAGGTTAGCGGGGGGGCGGCCAGATACGCAGTATTTT TRBV27 - TRBD2 TRBJ2-3
CASTPGEASYNEQFF TGTGCCAGCACCCCGGGGGAAGCGAGCTACAATGAGCAGTTCTTC TRBV5-4 few - TRBJ2-1
CASSLISGGIQPQHF TGTGCCAGTAGTTTGATTTCAGGGGGCATTCAGCCCCAGCATTTT TRBV19 - TRBD1 TRBJ1-5
CASRPALDSSYNEQFF TGTGCCAGCAGGCCAGCGCTGGATAGCTCCTACAATGAGCAGTTCTTC TRBV5-4 few - TRBJ2-1
CASRSNSGNTIYF TGTGCCAGCAGATCTAACTCTGGAAACACCATATATTTT TRBV12-3/TRBV12-4 few - TRBJ1-3
CASSVSGIAGVDTQYF TGTGCCAGCAGCGTCAGTGGAATAGCGGGGGTGGATACGCAGTATTTT TRBV2 - TRBD2 TRBJ2-3
CAISSNNEQFF TGTGCCATCAGCAGTAACAATGAGCAGTTCTTC TRBV10-3 - - TRBJ2-1
CASSDWTYNEQFF TGTGCCAGCAGTGATTGGACGTACAATGAGCAGTTCTTC TRBV12-3/TRBV12-4 few - TRBJ2-1
CASSYRGQTEAFF TGTGCCAGCAGTTACAGGGGGCAAACTGAAGCTTTCTTT TRBV6-5 - TRBD1 TRBJ1-1
CASSHRGLPPGEQFF TGTGCCAGCAGCCACCGGGGTCTCCCTCCAGGGGAGCAGTTCTTC TRBV7-9 - - TRBJ2-1
CASSLLTDIVDTDTQYF TGCGCCAGCAGCTTACTGACGGACATTGTGGACACAGATACGCAGTATTTT TRBV5-1 many - TRBJ2-3
CASSLRRRAGANVLTF TGCGCCAGCAGCCTAAGACGAAGGGCTGGGGCCAACGTCCTGACTTTC TRBV4-3 - - TRBJ2-6
CASSQDRGTYGYTF TGCGCCAGCAGCCAGGACAGGGGGACCTATGGCTACACCTTC TRBV4-3 - TRBD1 TRBJ1-2
CAISPTSGTVSQETQYF TGTGCCATCAGTCCGACTAGCGGAACCGTTTCCCAAGAGACCCAGTACTTC TRBV10-3 - TRBD2 TRBJ2-5
CSARGGGDHQETQYF TGCAGTGCTAGAGGGGGCGGGGACCATCAAGAGACCCAGTACTTC TRBV20-1 - - TRBJ2-5
CASSLATDEQFF TGTGCCAGCAGCTTAGCGACAGATGAGCAGTTCTTC TRBV11-2 many - TRBJ2-1
CASSLGSATNYGYTF TGTGCCAGCAGCTTAGGCTCAGCCACTAACTATGGCTACACCTTC TRBV7-9 few - TRBJ1-2
CASSYRGGELFF TGTGCCAGTAGTTACAGGGGAGGGGAGCTGTTTTTT TRBV19 few TRBD1 TRBJ2-2
CASSPGQMQPQHF TGTGCCAGCAGTCCGGGACAAATGCAGCCCCAGCATTTT TRBV12-3/TRBV12-4 few - TRBJ1-5
CASSGCVNSNQPQHF TGCGCCAGCAGCGGGTGTGTAAATAGCAATCAGCCCCAGCATTTT TRBV5-1 few - TRBJ1-5
CASSYAVTGKTQYF TGTGCCAGCAGTTACGCCGTGACAGGGAAGACGCAGTATTTT TRBV6-5 many TRBD1 TRBJ2-3
CASSLPDWDRGDQPQHF TGTGCCAGCAGCTTACCGGATTGGGACAGGGGAGACCAGCCCCAGCATTTT TRBV7-2 - TRBD1 TRBJ1-5
CASSSLAGGPGDTQYF TGTGCCAGCAGTTCGCTAGCGGGGGGGCCTGGAGATACGCAGTATTTT TRBV27 few TRBD2 TRBJ2-3
CASSSSGSYNEQFF TGCGCCAGCAGCTCTAGCGGCTCCTACAATGAGCAGTTCTTC TRBV5-1 - TRBD2 TRBJ2-1
CASSFGGGEQFF TGTGCCAGCAGCTTTGGAGGGGGTGAGCAGTTCTTC TRBV7-3 - - TRBJ2-1
CASSLGGGETQYF TGTGCCAGCAGTTTAGGGGGGGGAGAGACCCAGTACTTC TRBV12-3/TRBV12-4 many TRBD2 TRBJ2-5
CASSQVGRAGRDEQFF TGTGCCAGCAGCCAAGTGGGTCGGGCAGGGAGAGATGAGCAGTTCTTC TRBV4-2 many - TRBJ2-1
CASSQEFGLGSPLHF TGTGCCAGCAGCCAAGAGTTTGGGTTAGGATCACCCCTCCACTTT TRBV3-1 few - TRBJ1-6
CASTHRDRAHEQYF TGTGCCAGCACGCACCGGGACAGGGCCCACGAGCAGTACTTC TRBV6-6 - TRBD1 TRBJ2-7
CSVDMVQGIETQYF TGCAGCGTTGATATGGTTCAGGGTATAGAGACCCAGTACTTC TRBV29-1 many - TRBJ2-5